This TCR beta chain is drawn from a study of T cell responses to AZD1222 COVID-19 vaccine. Clones were sequenced by immunoSEQ multiplex PCR, and TCRdb holds only the in-frame ones, with some missing. Here the sample spans 100,000 or so clones, roughly 90% being singletons. Overall study findings and caveats: Spike-specific TCR breadth and depth rose after two AZD1222 doses. After the peak T cell response, and only then, were repertoires sampled.

This clone showed up just a few times. What it binds is not known. The TCR comes from an adult in good health. Sequencing used peripheral blood, obtained on day 0 of AZD1222 vaccination.

Here the CDR3 reads CASSPGRANQPQHF. CDR3 in DNA: TGTGCCAGCTCACCAGGTAGGGCCAATCAGCCCCAGCATTTT. The rearrangement joins TRBV18 to TRBJ1-5; no definite D call. V was cut by 2 bases and J by 3 bases, with 8 bases left in between. CDR3 length: 14 residues. The V gene's germline CDR1 is KGHSH and CDR2 LQKENI.